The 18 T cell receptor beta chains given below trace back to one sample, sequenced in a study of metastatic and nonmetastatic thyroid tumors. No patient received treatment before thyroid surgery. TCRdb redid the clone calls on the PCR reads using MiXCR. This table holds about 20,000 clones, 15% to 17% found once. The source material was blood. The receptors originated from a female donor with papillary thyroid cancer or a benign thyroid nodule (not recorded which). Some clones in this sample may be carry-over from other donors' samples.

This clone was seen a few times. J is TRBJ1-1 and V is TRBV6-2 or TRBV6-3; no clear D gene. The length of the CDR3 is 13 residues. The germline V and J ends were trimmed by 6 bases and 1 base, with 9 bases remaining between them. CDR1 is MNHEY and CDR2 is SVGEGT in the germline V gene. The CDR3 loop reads CASSPTENTEAFF. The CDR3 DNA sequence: TGTGCCAGCAGCCCCACAGAGAACACTGAAGCTTTCTTT.

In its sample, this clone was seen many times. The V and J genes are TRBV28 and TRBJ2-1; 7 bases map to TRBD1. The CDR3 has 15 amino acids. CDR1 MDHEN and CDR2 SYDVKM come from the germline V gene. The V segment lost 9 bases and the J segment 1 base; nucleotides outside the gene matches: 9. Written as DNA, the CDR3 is TGTGCCAGTAAAGGGGGCGGGCCATCCTACAATGAGCAGTTCTTC. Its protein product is CASKGGGPSYNEQFF.

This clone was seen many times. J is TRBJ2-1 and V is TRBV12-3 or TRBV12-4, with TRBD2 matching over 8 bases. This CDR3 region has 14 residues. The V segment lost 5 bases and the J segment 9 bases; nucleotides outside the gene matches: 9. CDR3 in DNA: TGTGCCAGCAGTCCGAGCGGGAGCGGAGGTGAGCAGTTCTTC. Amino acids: CASSPSGSGGEQFF.

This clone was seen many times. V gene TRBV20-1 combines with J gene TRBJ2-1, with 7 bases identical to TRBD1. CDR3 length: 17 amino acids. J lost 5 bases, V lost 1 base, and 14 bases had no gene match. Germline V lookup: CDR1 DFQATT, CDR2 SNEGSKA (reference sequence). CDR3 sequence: CSARVGPRQGRNNEQFF. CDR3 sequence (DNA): TGCAGTGCTAGAGTGGGTCCTAGACAGGGAAGGAACAATGAGCAGTTCTTC.

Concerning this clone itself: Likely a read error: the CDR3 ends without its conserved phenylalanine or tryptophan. CDR3 DNA sequence: TGTGCCAGCAGCCAAGTGGCAGGGGGGGCAGAGACCCAGTACCTC. Translation gives CASSQVAGGAETQYL. This chain joins TRBV4-2 and TRBJ2-5; D possibly matches TRBD1 or TRBD2 (7 bases each). Germline-derived CDR1 and CDR2 are LGHNA and YNFKEQ. The CDR3 extends over 15 amino acids. Between the trimmed V and J ends, which lost 1 base and 4 bases, there was a span of 13 bases.

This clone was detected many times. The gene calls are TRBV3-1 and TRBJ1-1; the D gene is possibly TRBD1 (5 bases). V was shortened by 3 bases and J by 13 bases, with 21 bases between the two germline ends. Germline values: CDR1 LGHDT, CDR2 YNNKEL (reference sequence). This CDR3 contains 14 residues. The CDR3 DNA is TGTGCCAGCAGCCACAATTCTCCGGGCCAGGGTATTTTCTTT. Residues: CASSHNSPGQGIFF.

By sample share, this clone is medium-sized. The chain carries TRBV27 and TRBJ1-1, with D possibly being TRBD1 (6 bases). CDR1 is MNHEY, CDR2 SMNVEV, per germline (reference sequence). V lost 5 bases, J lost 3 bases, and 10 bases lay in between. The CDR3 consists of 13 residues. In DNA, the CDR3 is TGTGCCAGCAGTAACTACAGGGACACTGAAGCTTTCTTT. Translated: CASSNYRDTEAFF.

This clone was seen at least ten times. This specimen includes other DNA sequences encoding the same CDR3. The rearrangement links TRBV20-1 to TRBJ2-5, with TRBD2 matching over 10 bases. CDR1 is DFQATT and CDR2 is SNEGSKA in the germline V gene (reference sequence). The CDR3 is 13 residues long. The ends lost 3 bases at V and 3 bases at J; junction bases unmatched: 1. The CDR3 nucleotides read TGCAGTGCTAGGGGACTAGCGAAAGAGACCCAGTACTTC. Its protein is CSARGLAKETQYF.

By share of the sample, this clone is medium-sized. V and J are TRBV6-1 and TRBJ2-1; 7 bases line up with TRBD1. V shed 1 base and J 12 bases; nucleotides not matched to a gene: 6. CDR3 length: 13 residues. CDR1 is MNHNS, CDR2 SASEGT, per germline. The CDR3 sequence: CASSEGGRDRQFF. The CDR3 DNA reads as TGTGCCAGCAGTGAAGGTGGTCGGGACAGGCAGTTCTTC.

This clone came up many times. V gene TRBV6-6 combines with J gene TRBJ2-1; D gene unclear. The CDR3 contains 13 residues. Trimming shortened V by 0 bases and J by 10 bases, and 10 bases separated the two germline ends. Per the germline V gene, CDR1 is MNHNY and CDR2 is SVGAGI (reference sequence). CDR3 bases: TGTGCCAGCAGTTACTCGAGATGGCGGGAGCAGTTCTTC. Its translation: CASSYSRWREQFF.

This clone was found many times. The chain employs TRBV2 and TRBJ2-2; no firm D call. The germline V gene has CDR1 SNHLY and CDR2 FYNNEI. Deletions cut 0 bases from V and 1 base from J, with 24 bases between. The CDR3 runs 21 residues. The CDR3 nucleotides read TGTGCCAGCAGTGAAGCGCCGTTTTGGCTAATTGACCCGATGAACACCGGGGAGCTGTTTTTT. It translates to CASSEAPFWLIDPMNTGELFF.

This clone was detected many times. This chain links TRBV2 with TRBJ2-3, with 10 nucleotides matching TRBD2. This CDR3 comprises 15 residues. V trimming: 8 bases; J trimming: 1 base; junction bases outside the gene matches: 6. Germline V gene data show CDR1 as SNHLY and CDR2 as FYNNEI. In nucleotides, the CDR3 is TGTGCCAGCGCCTGGGGGACTAGCGGCACAGATACGCAGTATTTT. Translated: CASAWGTSGTDTQYF.

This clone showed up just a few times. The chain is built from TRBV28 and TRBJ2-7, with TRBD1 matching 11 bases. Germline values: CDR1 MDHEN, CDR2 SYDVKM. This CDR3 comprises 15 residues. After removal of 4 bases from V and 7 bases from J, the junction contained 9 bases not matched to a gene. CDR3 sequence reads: CASSYGGQGASEQYF. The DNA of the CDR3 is TGTGCCAGCAGTTACGGCGGACAGGGGGCGAGTGAGCAGTACTTC.

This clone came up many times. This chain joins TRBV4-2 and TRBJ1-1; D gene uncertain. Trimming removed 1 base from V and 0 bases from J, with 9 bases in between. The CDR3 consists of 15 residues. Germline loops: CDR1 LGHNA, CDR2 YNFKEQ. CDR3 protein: CASSQGDGLNTEAFF. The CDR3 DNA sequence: TGTGCCAGCAGCCAAGGAGACGGCTTGAACACTGAAGCTTTCTTT.

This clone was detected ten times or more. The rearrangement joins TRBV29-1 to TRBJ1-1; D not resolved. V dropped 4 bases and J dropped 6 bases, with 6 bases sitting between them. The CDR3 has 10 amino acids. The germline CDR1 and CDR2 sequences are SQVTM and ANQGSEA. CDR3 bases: TGCAGCGTTGGAGGATCTGAAGCTTTCTTT. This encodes CSVGGSEAFF.

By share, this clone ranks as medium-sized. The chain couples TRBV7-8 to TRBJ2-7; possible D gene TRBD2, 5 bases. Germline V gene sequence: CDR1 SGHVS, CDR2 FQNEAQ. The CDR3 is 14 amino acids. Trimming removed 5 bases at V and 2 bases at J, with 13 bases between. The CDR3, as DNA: TGTGCCAGCAGCGAGGGCCTCCCCGCCTACGAGCAGTACTTC. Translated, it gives CASSEGLPAYEQYF.

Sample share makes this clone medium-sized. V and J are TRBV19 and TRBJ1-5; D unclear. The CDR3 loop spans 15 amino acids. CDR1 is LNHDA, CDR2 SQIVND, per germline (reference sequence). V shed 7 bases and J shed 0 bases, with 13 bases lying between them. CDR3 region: CASIKGGNSNQPQHF. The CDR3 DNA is TGTGCCAGTATCAAGGGAGGCAATAGCAATCAGCCCCAGCATTTT. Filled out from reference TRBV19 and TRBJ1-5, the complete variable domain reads DGGITQSPKYLFRKEGQNVTLSCEQNLNHDAMYWYRQDPGQGLRLIYYSQIVNDFQKGDIAEGYSVSREKKESFPLTVTSAQKNPTAFYLCASIKGGNSNQPQHFGDGTRLSIL.

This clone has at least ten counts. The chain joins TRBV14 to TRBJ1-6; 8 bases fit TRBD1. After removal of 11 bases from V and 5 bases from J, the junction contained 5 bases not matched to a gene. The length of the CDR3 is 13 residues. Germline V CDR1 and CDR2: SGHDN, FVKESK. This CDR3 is CAAGTGNNSPLHF. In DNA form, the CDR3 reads TGTGCCGCGGGGACAGGAAATAATTCACCCCTCCACTTT. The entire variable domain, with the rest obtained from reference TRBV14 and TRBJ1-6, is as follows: EAGVTQFPSHSVIEKGQTVTLRCDPISGHDNLYWYRRVMGKEIKFLLHFVKESKQDESGMPNNRFLAERTGGTYSTLKVQPAELEDSGVYFCAAGTGNNSPLHFGNGTRLTVT.